A selection of T cell receptor beta chains follows, all from one sample in a study of shared clonotypes between healthy human individuals. The assay was immunoSEQ multiplex PCR, and TCRdb's table has in-frame clones only and misses some. The sample lists more than 2 million clones; roughly 95% were seen once. Sequenced material: naive CD8+ T cells from PBMCs. These receptors were obtained from a man younger than 30 in good health. Some clones in this sample may be carry-over from other donors' samples. CDR3s include the opening cysteine and the closing phenylalanine or tryptophan. The order of the fields is V gene, clone size, D gene, J gene, CDR3 protein, CDR3 DNA. D genes are given only for firm matches. Not every row has a clone size; where given, it reads once, few, many or a size class.

TRBV5-1	once	TRBD1	TRBJ2-7	CASSLGVQGAGKREQYF	TGCGCCAGCAGCTTGGGAGTTCAGGGGGCGGGAAAACGCGAGCAGTACTTC
TRBV5-6	-	TRBD1	TRBJ2-7	CASSLGTGFYYEQYF	TGTGCCAGCAGCTTGGGGACAGGGTTCTACTACGAGCAGTACTTC
TRBV28	-	TRBD1	TRBJ1-4	CASTRQGIEKLFF	TGTGCCAGCACCAGACAGGGGATTGAAAAACTGTTTTTT
TRBV7-9	-	-	TRBJ2-1	CASSTTGVRKPSYNEQFF	TGTGCCAGCAGCACCACTGGCGTACGGAAACCCTCCTACAATGAGCAGTTCTTC
TRBV28	-	TRBD2	TRBJ2-1	CASSGGTILEQFF	TGTGCCAGCAGTGGCGGGACTATTCTTGAGCAGTTCTTC
TRBV28	-	TRBD2	TRBJ2-7	CASSLWRGRPDYEQYF	TGTGCCAGCAGTTTATGGCGCGGGAGACCCGACTACGAGCAGTACTTC
TRBV4-1	-	-	TRBJ2-3	CASSQLRKEDTQYF	TGCGCCAGCAGCCAACTCAGAAAGGAGGATACGCAGTATTTT
TRBV7-9	-	TRBD2	TRBJ2-1	CASSSWTSGDNEQFF	TGTGCCAGCAGCTCCTGGACTAGCGGGGATAATGAGCAGTTCTTC
TRBV10-3	-	-	TRBJ2-1	CAISENRVQTTDSNEQFF	TGTGCCATCAGTGAGAATCGAGTTCAGACAACCGATTCTAATGAGCAGTTCTTC
TRBV28	-	TRBD1	TRBJ2-7	CASSSYRGPREQYF	TGTGCCAGCAGTTCCTACAGGGGGCCACGCGAGCAGTACTTC
TRBV7-8	-	-	TRBJ2-5	CASSLVYIGQTGTQYF	TGTGCCAGCAGCTTAGTATATATAGGCCAAACGGGGACCCAGTACTTC
TRBV29-1	-	-	TRBJ2-3	CSDYPTDTQYF	TGCAGCGACTACCCCACAGATACGCAGTATTTT
TRBV9	-	-	TRBJ2-3	CASSVSGSTDTQYF	TGTGCCAGCAGCGTTAGCGGTTCCACAGATACGCAGTATTTT
TRBV9	-	-	TRBJ2-3	CASSVDNRRTDTQYF	TGTGCCAGCAGCGTAGATAACAGACGCACAGATACGCAGTATTTT
TRBV2	-	-	TRBJ1-5	CASSLRGGDNSNQPQHF	TGTGCCAGCAGCCTGCGGGGGGGGGACAATAGCAATCAGCCCCAGCATTTT
TRBV11-2	-	TRBD2	TRBJ2-7	CASSLGPSGYEQYF	TGTGCCAGCAGCTTAGGGCCTAGCGGATACGAGCAGTACTTC
TRBV5-1	-	TRBD2	TRBJ2-1	CASSGGLLAGHNEQFF	TGCGCCAGCAGTGGGGGATTACTAGCGGGACACAATGAGCAGTTCTTC
TRBV11-2	-	-	TRBJ2-1	CASSPRINNEQFF	TGTGCCAGCAGCCCCAGAATTAACAATGAGCAGTTCTTC
TRBV27	-	TRBD1	TRBJ1-4	CASSELYTGGSVEKLFF	TGTGCCAGCAGTGAACTTTACACAGGGGGCAGTGTAGAAAAACTGTTTTTT
TRBV6-5	-	TRBD2	TRBJ2-1	CASTPGAGGVEQFF	TGTGCCAGCACCCCAGGAGCGGGGGGGGTTGAGCAGTTCTTC
TRBV2	-	-	TRBJ1-2	CASCARDSPNYGYTF	TGTGCCAGCTGCGCCAGGGACTCCCCTAACTATGGCTACACCTTC
TRBV7-9	-	TRBD1	TRBJ2-2	CASSESYRGSTGELFF	TGTGCCAGCAGCGAAAGCTACAGGGGGTCTACCGGGGAGCTGTTTTTT
TRBV4-1	-	-	TRBJ2-7	CASSQAREQYF	TGCGCCAGCAGCCAAGCGAGGGAGCAGTACTTC
TRBV28	once	TRBD1	TRBJ2-7	CASRNRGKSYEQYF	TGTGCCAGCAGAAACAGGGGAAAATCCTACGAGCAGTACTTC
TRBV7-9	-	TRBD2	TRBJ2-7	CASSDERESSYEQYF	TGTGCCAGCAGCGACGAGCGGGAGAGCTCCTACGAGCAGTACTTC
TRBV11-2	-	-	TRBJ2-1	CASSLDGGPSYNEQFF	TGTGCCAGCAGCTTAGATGGCGGACCCTCCTACAATGAGCAGTTCTTC
TRBV18	-	-	TRBJ1-4	CASSPEAEKVGEKLFF	TGTGCCAGCTCACCTGAGGCTGAGAAGGTTGGAGAAAAACTGTTTTTT
TRBV27	-	TRBD1	TRBJ2-5	CASWSVGGKTQYF	TGTGCCTCCTGGTCGGTAGGGGGCAAGACCCAGTACTTC
TRBV12-5	-	-	TRBJ1-2	CASGPQGSDYGYTF	TGTGCTAGTGGTCCCCAGGGCAGCGACTATGGCTACACCTTC
TRBV4-1	few	-	TRBJ1-1	CASTDGQPTNNPEAFF	TGCGCCAGCACCGACGGACAGCCTACGAACAACCCTGAAGCTTTCTTT
TRBV7-9	-	-	TRBJ2-7	CASSRLGGLQYF	TGTGCCAGCAGCCGCCTCGGCGGACTACAGTACTTC
TRBV7-9	-	-	TRBJ2-1	CASSPSGLAHNEQFF	TGTGCCAGCAGCCCCTCGGGCCTTGCCCACAATGAGCAGTTCTTC
TRBV28	-	-	TRBJ1-2	CASSLGGAYTF	TGTGCCAGCAGTTTGGGGGGAGCCTACACCTTC
TRBV28	-	-	TRBJ1-1	CASSLRGLEAFF	TGTGCCAGCAGTTTACGGGGACTCGAAGCTTTCTTT
TRBV27	-	-	TRBJ1-1	CASSLSIRYGSWNTEAFF	TGTGCCAGCAGTTTATCAATAAGATACGGTAGTTGGAACACTGAAGCTTTCTTT
TRBV7-9	once	TRBD1	TRBJ2-7	CASSSQGAVHEQYF	TGTGCCAGCAGCTCCCAGGGGGCCGTCCACGAGCAGTACTTC
TRBV2	once	-	TRBJ2-7	CASAKKRGEHSYEQYF	TGTGCCAGCGCCAAAAAAAGGGGGGAGCACTCCTACGAGCAGTACTTC
TRBV29-1	once	TRBD1	TRBJ1-2	CSVVDRVNYGYTF	TGCAGCGTTGTGGACAGGGTAAACTATGGCTACACCTTC